These 22 T cell receptor beta chains originate from one sample sequenced in a study of cytomegalovirus exposure and HLA in healthy donors. With 60 Vbeta and 13 Jbeta primers, the PCR was carried out. Profiled with immunoSEQ multiplex PCR; TCRdb holds only in-frame clones, not every one. The sample yields about 180,000 clones, roughly 84% seen once. The source material was PBMCs. These TCRs come from a boy younger than 10 in good health and CMV-seronegative.

V is TRBV30 and J is TRBJ2-1; D is possibly TRBD1 (6 bases). Germline V gives CDR1 GTSNPN, CDR2 SVGIG (reference sequence). The CDR3 has 12 amino acids. V lost 0 bases to trimming and J lost 8 bases, with 8 bases between them. The CDR3 coding sequence is TGTGCCTGGAGTGTACAGGGCCATGAGCAGTTCTTC. Translated, it gives CAWSVQGHEQFF.

This chain uses TRBV5-8 with TRBJ2-7; possibly TRBD1 for D (6 bases). Trimming removed 2 bases from V and 2 bases from J, with 11 bases in between. Germline loops: CDR1 SGHTS, CDR2 YDEGEE. This CDR3 has 14 residues. The chain's CDR3 is CASSFQGLPYEQYF. In nucleotides, the CDR3 is TGTGCCAGCAGCTTCCAGGGGTTACCCTACGAGCAGTACTTC.

The V gene is TRBV6-1, the J gene TRBJ2-7; D remains unclear. Germline CDR1 and CDR2: MNHNS and SASEGT. V was trimmed by 7 bases and J by 0 bases, leaving 7 bases between them. The length of the CDR3 is 12 residues. The DNA of the CDR3 is TGTGCCAGCACCGAGAGCTCCTACGAGCAGTACTTC. Protein product: CASTESSYEQYF.

The chain links TRBV29-1 to TRBJ1-1, with a possible D match to TRBD1 (5 bases). Germline CDR1 reads SQVTM; CDR2 reads ANQGSEA. The V and J ends lost 2 bases and 2 bases respectively, with 9 bases between them. The CDR3 has 13 residues. Here the CDR3 DNA reads TGCAGCGTTGAATTCCAGGGAAACACTGAAGCTTTCTTT. Its protein product is CSVEFQGNTEAFF.

V and J are TRBV6-1 and TRBJ1-2, with TRBD1 as a possible D gene (5 bases). Germline V lookup: CDR1 MNHNS, CDR2 SASEGT. The CDR3 totals 12 residues. Trimming left V 2 bases short and J 10 bases short, with 11 bases between. The CDR3 sequence is CASSERQGVYTF. As DNA, the CDR3 is TGTGCCAGCAGTGAAAGGCAGGGTGTCTACACCTTC.

This clone has a handful of counts. The chain carries TRBV4-3 and TRBJ1-3, with TRBD1 identical over 7 bases. The CDR3 consists of 15 residues. Germline V CDR1 and CDR2: LGHNA, YSLEER. Losses at the gene ends were 0 bases for V and 3 bases for J; bases not matched to a gene: 2. This chain's CDR3 is CASSQDRGVGNTIYF. CDR3 nucleotides: TGCGCCAGCAGCCAAGACAGGGGGGTTGGAAACACCATATATTTT.

V is TRBV6-1 and J is TRBJ2-5, with D possibly TRBD2 on 6 matching bases. V lost 0 bases, J lost 2 bases, and 10 bases lay in between. The germline V gene encodes CDR1 MNHNS and CDR2 SASEGT. The CDR3 loop spans 15 amino acids. This CDR3 is CASSEAGTYQETQYF. DNA of the CDR3: TGTGCCAGCAGTGAAGCGGGGACTTATCAAGAGACCCAGTACTTC.

This clone was seen just once. This chain connects TRBV28 to TRBJ1-5; D not certain. Per the germline V gene, CDR1 is MDHEN and CDR2 is SYDVKM. The CDR3 loop spans 14 amino acids. V dropped 3 bases and J dropped 3 bases, with 9 bases sitting between them. DNA of the CDR3: TGTGCCAGCAGTTTCATAGCGGACAATCAGCCCCAGCATTTT. It specifies CASSFIADNQPQHF.

In this sample, this clone turned up a few times. The rearrangement links TRBV5-5 to TRBJ1-5; 10 bases agree with TRBD1. The ends lost 4 bases at V and 5 bases at J; junction bases unmatched: 3. Germline V gives CDR1 SGHKS, CDR2 YYEKEE (reference sequence). This CDR3 contains 14 residues. CDR3 in amino acids: CASSPTGGYQPQHF. The CDR3 nucleotides are TGTGCCAGCAGCCCGACAGGGGGCTATCAGCCCCAGCATTTT.

The V gene is TRBV29-1, the J gene TRBJ2-3; D is unresolved. The CDR3 extends over 13 amino acids. Germline lookup yields CDR1 SQVTM and CDR2 ANQGSEA. Between the trimmed V and J ends, which lost 4 bases and 2 bases, there was a span of 10 bases. This chain's CDR3 is CSVVSHFTDTQYF. The CDR3, as DNA: TGCAGCGTTGTCTCTCACTTCACAGATACGCAGTATTTT.

The V gene is TRBV2, the J gene TRBJ2-7; possible D gene TRBD1, 7 bases. The CDR3 covers 14 residues. Germline CDR1 reads SNHLY; CDR2 reads FYNNEI. V was trimmed by 6 bases and J by 5 bases, leaving 17 bases between them. The CDR3: CASRGVGGGDEQYF. DNA of the CDR3: TGTGCCAGCAGGGGGGTTGGAGGGGGCGACGAGCAGTACTTC.

Worth noting for this clone: The junction does not match germline at one end; this may be a read error. The chain couples TRBV7-7 to TRBJ1-5; 8 nucleotides align to TRBD1. Germline V gene lookup returns CDR1 SSHAT and CDR2 FNYEAQ (reference sequence). This CDR3 spans 14 amino acids. The CDR3 protein is CASSQGARNQPQHF. DNA for the CDR3: TGTGCTAGCAGCCAGGGGGCCCGCAATCAGCCCCAGCATTTT.

The chain links TRBV6-4 to TRBJ2-1, with D possibly being TRBD2 (6 bases). With 5 bases removed from V and 4 bases from J, the gap between germline ends came to 15 bases. Germline V gives CDR1 MRHNA, CDR2 SNTAGT. The CDR3 covers 15 residues. DNA for the CDR3: TGTGCCAGCAGTTCAGAGGCGGGGAGTTACAATGAGCAGTTCTTC. As protein: CASSSEAGSYNEQFF.

This clone has a handful of counts. The V and J genes are TRBV6-1 and TRBJ1-3, with a possible D match to TRBD1 (5 bases). Germline CDR1 and CDR2: MNHNS and SASEGT. The length of the CDR3 is 15 residues. Deletions cut 3 bases from V and 0 bases from J, with 9 bases between. The CDR3 coding sequence is TGTGCCAGCAGTGAGGGACTGTTCTCTGGAAACACCATATATTTT. Protein product: CASSEGLFSGNTIYF.

This clone appeared a single time. V and J are TRBV4-3 and TRBJ1-2; a weak D match, TRBD1 (6 bases). The CDR3 is 15 amino acids. V dropped 0 bases and J dropped 8 bases, with 16 bases sitting between them. The germline V gene encodes CDR1 LGHNA and CDR2 YSLEER. The CDR3 protein is CASSQEGRGVGGYTF. CDR3 in DNA: TGCGCCAGCAGCCAAGAGGGCAGGGGAGTGGGAGGCTACACCTTC.

This chain connects TRBV4-3 to TRBJ2-2; 9 nucleotides match TRBD2. The CDR3 runs 18 residues. V was clipped by 2 bases and J by 2 bases; unmatched bases: 9. Germline V gives CDR1 LGHNA, CDR2 YSLEER. CDR3 sequence (DNA): TGCGCCAGCAGCCAAATCGCACCGGGACTAGCAAACACCGGGGAGCTGTTTTTT. Translation: CASSQIAPGLANTGELFF.

The rearrangement links TRBV29-1 to TRBJ1-1, with no clear D. This CDR3 is built from 11 residues. Per the germline V gene, CDR1 is SQVTM and CDR2 is ANQGSEA. The ends were cut back, 4 bases at V and 1 base at J, with 4 bases in the middle. CDR3 bases: TGCAGCGTTGTACAGAACACTGAAGCTTTCTTT. Residues: CSVVQNTEAFF.

This clone was observed once. The chain carries TRBV9 and TRBJ2-5; 8 nucleotides agree with TRBD1. The CDR3 totals 14 residues. V lost 4 bases and J lost 5; bases outside the gene matches: 7. Germline V lookup: CDR1 SGDLS, CDR2 YYNGEE. Here the CDR3 reads CASSIRQGWETQYF. In nucleotides, the CDR3 is TGTGCCAGCAGCATAAGACAGGGGTGGGAGACCCAGTACTTC. The variable domain in full, completed from reference TRBV9 and TRBJ2-5, reads DSGVTQTPKHLITATGQRVTLRCSPRSGDLSVYWYQQSLDQGLQFLIQYYNGEERAKGNILERFSAQQFPDLHSELNLSSLELGDSALYFCASSIRQGWETQYFGPGTRLLVL.

The V call is TRBV6-5, the J call TRBJ1-1; D unresolved. Between the trimmed V and J ends, which lost 2 bases and 2 bases, there was a span of 9 bases. Looked up from germline, CDR1 is MNHEY and CDR2 is SVGAGI. This CDR3 spans 14 amino acids. As DNA, the CDR3 is TGTGCCAGCAGTTACCGGGGTCGAAACACTGAAGCTTTCTTT. It is translated as CASSYRGRNTEAFF.

The chain recombines TRBV6-5 with TRBJ2-5, with TRBD1 identical over 8 bases. The V segment lost 2 bases and the J segment 4 bases; nucleotides outside the gene matches: 6. CDR1 MNHEY and CDR2 SVGAGI come from the germline V gene. This CDR3 region has 15 residues. CDR3: CASSYGEQGGETQYF. The CDR3 DNA reads as TGTGCCAGCAGTTACGGAGAACAGGGGGGAGAGACCCAGTACTTC.

The chain employs TRBV11-2 and TRBJ2-1, with 15 bases aligning to TRBD2. Germline-derived CDR1 and CDR2 are SGHAT and FQNNGV. Trimming took 1 base from V and 9 from J; bases not matched to a gene: 7. The CDR3 runs 17 residues. CDR3 sequence (DNA): TGTGCCAGCAGCTTAGGGACTAGCGGGGGGGGAACGGCTGAGCAGTTCTTC. This translates into CASSLGTSGGGTAEQFF.

Of note for this clone: The sample contains more than one DNA sequence encoding this CDR3. This chain connects TRBV9 to TRBJ2-1; possible D gene TRBD1, 6 bases. V lost 0 bases and J lost 2, with 9 bases in between. CDR3 size: 15 residues. From germline, CDR1 is SGDLS and CDR2 YYNGEE. The CDR3 nucleotides are TGTGCCAGCAGCGTAGATGGGGGCGCCTACAATGAGCAGTTCTTC. It translates to CASSVDGGAYNEQFF.